This TCR beta chain was identified during a study of T cell responses to AZD1222 COVID-19 vaccine (dated by TCRdb to the early 2020s). Broadly, across the study: Because spike-specific TCR depth and breadth did not differ between the two schedules, AZD1222 recipients who got a second dose at roughly 4 weeks were pooled with those who got a second dose at roughly 12 weeks. Trial participants were enrolled by age into 18-55, 56-69 and 70-plus year subgroups, with about 150, 27 and 61 TCR-sequenced participants respectively. TCR sequencing covered 230 or so trial participants: approximately 200 given two doses of AZD1222 and around 26 given two doses of MenACWY control vaccine.

The CDR3 holds 13 amino acids from the cysteine to the phenylalanine. Solely the CDR3 DNA is kept, with 39 bases framed from the first base. The germline V gene specifies LGHNA as CDR1 and YSLEER as CDR2. V loses 5 bases, J loses 0 bases, and the germline ends lie 8 bases apart. Of note for this clone: It has no known antigen specificity. No much larger clone exists at a distance of one base, and base qualities are not known.

In light of the paper, this sample's time point label describes: baseline before first vaccination. Vaccinee samples were obtained from the UK trials COV001 and COV002, which included a single-blind randomized controlled phase 2/3 trial of AZD1222 (ChAdOx1 nCoV-19) in healthy adults. For TCRbeta chain sequencing, PBMC samples were collected from trial participants at day 0 and at day 28 after the second dose. Summary of the overall study and its limitations: Reportedly, close to half of the unique spike-specific TCRs recognized epitopes lying outside the regions that are mutated in the B.1.351 and B.1.1.7 variants. The vaccine-associated CD4 TCRs covered the entire spike protein, and the dominant responses fell in regions 160-218 and 743-854. A significant rise in spike-specific TCR breadth and depth was observed after two AZD1222 doses relative to day 0 and relative to MenACWY recipients. No day 14 peak-response samples were available, so repertoires were characterized only after the peak T cell response. The 56-69-year group was small, and its depth increase did not reach significance, likely because of low power. Participants were mostly white British, with more females than males. The authors suggested clonal diversity may have been underestimated. Only five to seven AZD1222 recipients were SARS-CoV-2 seropositive at baseline, limiting conclusions about previously exposed vaccinees.

The CDR3 regions of human TCRbeta chains were subjected to immunosequencing. The original pipeline was this. Repertoire TCRs were matched against a reference library of SARS-CoV-2-specific TCRs generated with the MIRA antigen-specificity platform. Breadth was defined as the fraction of unique TCRs that were SARS-CoV-2-associated. Depth was defined as the fraction of total T cells that were SARS-CoV-2-associated. Using the MIRA data, every spike-specific TCR was mapped to the spike region that the TCR reacted to and assigned to either a CD4 or a CD8 class. Log10-transformed breadth and depth values were compared by one-way ANOVA with Sidak's multiple comparisons tests. The source is immuneACCESS, and TCRdb retained only in-frame sequences with V and J called. Part of the clones is not carried over; for the studies checked, unresolved V genes explain less than half of this, and the remainder is unexplained. The V and J calls and clone size are taken from that table; D and trimming were inferred from the DNA. This sample is represented by roughly 100,000 clones; 88% of them were singletons. Clones ranked in the top ten supply about 8.7% of the sample.

The chain uses TRBV4-3 and TRBJ2-7; there is no confident call for the D gene. The TCR originated in an adult in good health. The specimen comprised peripheral blood, sampled on day 0 of AZD1222 vaccination. The nucleotides read TGCGCCAGCAGCACCACCAGCTCCTACGAGCAGTACTTC. Translated, it gives CASSTTSSYEQYF.